This paragraph covers one TCR beta chain sequence. This clone's antigen is unknown. No clone much larger than this one lies a single base away; base qualities are absent. The receptor library was made with PCR. The sequencing machine was an Illumina HiSeq 2500. TCR libraries were prepared with molecular barcoding, using unique molecular identifiers to normalize TCRbeta repertoire quantification. Starting from the raw public reads, TCRdb applied fastp trimming at Q25, assembled clones with MiXCR and retained in-frame beta chains. Entries are consolidated by CDR3 protein sequence, retaining the most common genes and DNA. The sample has about 580,000 distinct CDR3 sequences on record, 20% to 25% of them singletons. Roughly 14% of the sample rests with the top ten. CDR1 SQVTM and CDR2 ANQGSEA are derived from the germline V gene. The CDR3, from cysteine to phenylalanine, totals 12 residues. The sequence is cut down to CDR3 DNA, 36 bases in frame from base 1. The junction shows trimming of 4 bases on V and 5 bases on J, plus 8 bases between the germline ends.

The treatment or condition label for this specimen denotes: allogeneic hematopoietic cell transplantation with graft depleted of TCRalphabeta T cells and CD19 B cells. TCRalphabeta/CD19-depleted allogeneic hematopoietic cell grafts were given to the transplant recipients, all of whom were children. This entry belongs to a study of T-cell reconstitution after alpha-beta-depleted transplantation in children (dated by TCRdb to 2016 to 2017). In terms of the full investigation: T-cell immune reconstitution after TCRalphabeta/CD19-depleted allogeneic hematopoietic cell transplantation in children was quantitatively tracked in the study by means of TCR repertoire profiling.

What the work shows at the level of the full study, not this receptor alone: The frequencies of hyperexpanded clones fell over the following months, and after one year, T-cell counts and TCRbeta diversity were mostly attributed to newly produced T cells. About two months after transplant, the apparently early recovery of alphabetaT-cell counts reportedly depended on just several hundred clones that had expanded rapidly and came from non-depleted graft cells. In some patients, the high TCRbeta diversity seen at day 60 was put down to recipient T cells and intrathymic progenitors that had survived conditioning.

The sample consisted of PBMCs, mostly from graft donor cells, taken 360 days after TCRalphabeta/CD19-depleted stem cell transplant. The sequence came from a boy younger than two who had a stem cell transplant for acute myeloid leukemia, so the T cells may come from the graft donor. The receptor chain draws on TRBV29-1 and TRBJ2-2; the D gene is possibly TRBD2, with 6 bases matching. The DNA sequence reads TGCAGCGTTGGTAGCGGTACCGGGGAGCTGTTTTTT. Translated, it reads CSVGSGTGELFF.